The sequence of this T cell receptor beta chain was determined in a study of CD8 T cells in ankylosing spondylitis. This CDR3 spans 15 amino acids. This clonotype was seen at least ten times. TCRdb processed the 5' RACE reads anew with MiXCR; each CDR3 protein has one entry. The table shows 200,000 to 300,000 distinct CDR3 sequences, with roughly a tenth occurring only once. This receptor was obtained from a male donor with ankylosing spondylitis or in good health (not recorded which). The J gene is TRBJ2-7, the V gene TRBV21-1; the D segment call TRBD1 is taken from the table without a DNA check. TRBV21-1 is marked as a pseudogene. The sample taken for sequencing was blood, either unsorted or a sorted T cell fraction (not recorded which). The chain's CDR3 is CASGLLPGASYEQYF. In DNA, the CDR3 is TGTGCCAGCGGACTTTTACCAGGGGCCTCCTACGAGCAGTACTTC.